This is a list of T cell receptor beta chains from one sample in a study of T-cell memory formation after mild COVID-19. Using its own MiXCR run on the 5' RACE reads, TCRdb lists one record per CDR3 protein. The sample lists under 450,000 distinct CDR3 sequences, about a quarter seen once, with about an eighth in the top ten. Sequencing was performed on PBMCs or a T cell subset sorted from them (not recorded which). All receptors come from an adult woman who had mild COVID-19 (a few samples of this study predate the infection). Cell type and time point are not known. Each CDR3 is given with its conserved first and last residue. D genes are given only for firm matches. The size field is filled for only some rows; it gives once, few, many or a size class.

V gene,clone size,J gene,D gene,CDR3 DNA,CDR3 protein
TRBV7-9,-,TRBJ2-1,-,TGTGCCAGCAGCTTAGGGAGTCCACAAACCGAGCAGTTCTTC,CASSLGSPQTEQFF
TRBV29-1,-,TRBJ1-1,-,TGCAGCGTTGATCTGATCGGACAGTTGAACACTGAAGCTTTCTTT,CSVDLIGQLNTEAFF
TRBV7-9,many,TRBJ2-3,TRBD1,TGTGCCAGCAGCTCCTTAGGTGGACAGGGCAGAGGAGATACGCAGTATTTT,CASSSLGGQGRGDTQYF
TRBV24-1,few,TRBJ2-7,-,TGTGCCACCAGTGATTCTACAGGCCCCTACGAGCAGTACTTC,CATSDSTGPYEQYF
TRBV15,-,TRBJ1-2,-,TGTGCCACCAGCAGAAGGACGACAGGCTACACCTTC,CATSRRTTGYTF
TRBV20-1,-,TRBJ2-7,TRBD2,TGCAGTGCTAGTTCAACTAGCGCGAGCTCCTACGAGCAGTACTTC,CSASSTSASSYEQYF
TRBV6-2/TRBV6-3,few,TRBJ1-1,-,TGTGCCAGCAGGGTTAAAGGGAACACTGAAGCTTTCTTT,CASRVKGNTEAFF
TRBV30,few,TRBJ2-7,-,TGTGCCTGGAGTGGGGGTGCAGGGTTCAACGAGCAGTACTTC,CAWSGGAGFNEQYF
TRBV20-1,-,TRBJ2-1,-,TGCAGTGCTAGCGGGGGAGATAAATACAATGAGCAGTTCTTC,CSASGGDKYNEQFF
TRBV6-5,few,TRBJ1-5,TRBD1,TGTGCCAGCAGATCTCGGGACAGGGGGCCGGATCAGCCCCAGCATTTT,CASRSRDRGPDQPQHF
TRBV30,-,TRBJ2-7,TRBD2,TGTGCCTGGCAGCGGGGTCCCTACGAGCAGTACTTC,CAWQRGPYEQYF
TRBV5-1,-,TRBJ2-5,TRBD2,TGCGCCAGCAGCCCTAGCGGAGCGTACCAAGAGACCCAGTACTTC,CASSPSGAYQETQYF
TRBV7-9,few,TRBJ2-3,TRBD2,TGTGCCAGCAGCTTAGCTCGCGGGAGTGGGACAGATACGCAGTATTTT,CASSLARGSGTDTQYF
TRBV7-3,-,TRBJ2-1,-,TGTGCCAGCAGTTGGGACGGCAGCTCCTACAATGAGCAGTTCTTC,CASSWDGSSYNEQFF
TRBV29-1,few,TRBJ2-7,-,TGCAGCGTTGCTATAGGGCTGGGCGAGCAGTACTTC,CSVAIGLGEQYF
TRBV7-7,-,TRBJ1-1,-,TGTGCTAGGACCCTTCGGGCCACTGAAGCTTTCTTT,CARTLRATEAFF
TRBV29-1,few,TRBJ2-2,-,TGCAGCGGAGGCACCGGGGAGCTGTTTTTT,CSGGTGELFF
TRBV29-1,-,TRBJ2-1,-,TGCAGCGTAGTGAACCCTAGCTCCTACAATGAGCAGTTCTTC,CSVVNPSSYNEQFF
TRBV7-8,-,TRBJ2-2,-,TGTGCCAGCAGCCGTCAGCCTGAAGCGAACACCGGGGAGCTGTTTTTT,CASSRQPEANTGELFF
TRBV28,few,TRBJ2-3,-,TGTGCCAGCCGGGGGAACGCAGATACGCAGTATTTT,CASRGNADTQYF
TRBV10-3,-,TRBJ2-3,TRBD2,TGTGCCATCAGTGATAAATTGGCTAGCGGACCCACAGATACGCAGTATTTT,CAISDKLASGPTDTQYF
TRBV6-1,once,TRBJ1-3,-,TGTGCCAGCAGTGAAGTGCTAGAAACATCTGGAAACACCATATATTTT,CASSEVLETSGNTIYF
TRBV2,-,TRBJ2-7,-,TGTGCCAGCTTCGGGACCCTGTACGAGCAGTACTTC,CASFGTLYEQYF
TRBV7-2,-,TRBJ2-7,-,TGTGCCAGCAGCTCAGCGATCATGCGCGGGGCCTACGAGCAGTACTTC,CASSSAIMRGAYEQYF
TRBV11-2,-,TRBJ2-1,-,TGTGCCAGCAGCTTACTGCGACAGGTGAGGAATGAGCAGTTCTTC,CASSLLRQVRNEQFF
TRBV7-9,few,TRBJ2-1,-,TGTGCCAGCAGCACTTCAGGATTGGGGCAGTTCTTC,CASSTSGLGQFF
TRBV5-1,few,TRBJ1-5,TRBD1,TGCGCCAGCAGCACAGGGGACGGCAATCAGCCCCAGCATTTT,CASSTGDGNQPQHF
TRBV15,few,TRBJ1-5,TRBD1,TGTGCCACCAGCACAAGACAGGGCCGACATCAGCCCCAGCATTTT,CATSTRQGRHQPQHF
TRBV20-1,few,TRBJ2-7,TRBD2,TGCAGTGCTAGATGGTTGGGTCTAGCGGGAACTAACTCCTACGAGCAGTACTTC,CSARWLGLAGTNSYEQYF
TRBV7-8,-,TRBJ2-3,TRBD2,TGTGCCAGCAGCTCCGGAGGCGGGAGAAAAGATACGCAGTATTTT,CASSSGGGRKDTQYF
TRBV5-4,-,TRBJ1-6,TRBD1,TGTGCCAGCAGCATGGGGACAGGGGATAATTCACCCCTCCACTTT,CASSMGTGDNSPLHF
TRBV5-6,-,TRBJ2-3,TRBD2,TGTGCCAGCAGGCGGGGGGCCGTGGGCACAGATACGCAGTATTTT,CASRRGAVGTDTQYF
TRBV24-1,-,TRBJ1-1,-,TGTGCCACTAGGGCAGGAACTGAAGCTTTCTTT,CATRAGTEAFF
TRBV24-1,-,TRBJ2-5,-,TGTGCCACCAGTGATCCTGGGACCGCAGAGACCCAGTACTTC,CATSDPGTAETQYF
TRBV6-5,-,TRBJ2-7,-,TGTGCCAGCAGTCTACCCGGGATGACGGGGGAGCAGTACTTC,CASSLPGMTGEQYF
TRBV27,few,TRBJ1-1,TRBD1,TGTGCCAGCAGTACCAGGGGGTGGGTCACTGAAGCTTTCTTT,CASSTRGWVTEAFF
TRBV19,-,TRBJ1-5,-,TGTGCCAGTAGTATAGATGGGCAGGTAAGGGGCAATCAGCCCCAGCATTTT,CASSIDGQVRGNQPQHF
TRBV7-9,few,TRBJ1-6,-,TGTGCCAGCAGCACTACGAGACGGGGTTATTCACCCCTCCACTTT,CASSTTRRGYSPLHF
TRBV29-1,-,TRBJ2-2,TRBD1,TGCAGCGTTCATGGACAGGGATACACCGGGGAGCTGTTTTTT,CSVHGQGYTGELFF
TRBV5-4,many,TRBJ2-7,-,TGTGCCAGCAGCTTTCGGGGAAACTCCTACGAGCAGTACTTC,CASSFRGNSYEQYF
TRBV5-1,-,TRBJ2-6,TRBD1,TGCGCCAGCAGCTTGGTCGGGACAGGGCAAACTGGGGCCAACGTCCTGACTTTC,CASSLVGTGQTGANVLTF
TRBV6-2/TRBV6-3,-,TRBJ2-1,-,TGTGCCAGCGGGTTTAGACAGGCTAACAATGAGCAGTTCTTC,CASGFRQANNEQFF
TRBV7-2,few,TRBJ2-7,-,TGTGCCAGCAGCGAAACGGGAGAGGAGGACGAGCAGTACTTC,CASSETGEEDEQYF
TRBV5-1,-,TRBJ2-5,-,TGCGCCAGCAGCTTGGATGGTAGGGGGCAAGAGACCCAGTACTTC,CASSLDGRGQETQYF
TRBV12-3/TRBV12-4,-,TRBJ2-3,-,TGTGCCAGCAGTTTTACGGCTATCACAGATACGCAGTATTTT,CASSFTAITDTQYF
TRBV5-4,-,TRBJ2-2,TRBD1,TGTGCCAGCAGCCCGCTAGACAGGGGGCCAGACACCGGGGAGCTGTTTTTT,CASSPLDRGPDTGELFF